One T cell receptor beta chain is described in this entry. Antigen specificity is unknown. The data stem from a study of radiation and T cells in renal cell carcinoma. The study's findings and limits: Top 100 clonotypes averaged about 50% in irradiated versus about 40% in nephrectomy-only tumors. From baseline, blood top tumor clonotypes peaked at 2 weeks post-radiation.

Treatment specified: 15 Gy SBRT to primary tumor, nephrectomy 4 weeks later. V was shortened by 1 base and J by 5 bases, with 18 bases between the two germline ends. The germline V gene encodes CDR1 SGDLS and CDR2 YYNGEE. The CDR3 sequence is 16 residues long. Libraries were prepared by immunoSEQ multiplex PCR; TCRdb keeps only in-frame clonotypes and omits some of them. The sample holds about 22,000 clones, around 47% seen once. The sequencing used tumor tissue, collected from a patient whose treatment included radiotherapy and nephrectomy. This clonotype was obtained from a woman between 50 and 59 years old with renal cell carcinoma. This sequence joins TRBV9 and TRBJ1-2, with a possible D match to TRBD1 (5 bases). The CDR3 reads CASSVTPSDKTYGYTF. CDR3 DNA sequence: TGTGCCAGCAGCGTAACCCCCTCGGACAAGACATATGGCTACACCTTC.